The 20 T cell receptor beta chains reported below all come from one sample, sequenced in a study of identical twins. Using its own MiXCR run on the 5' RACE reads, TCRdb lists one record per CDR3 protein. The sample includes around 1.7 million distinct CDR3 sequences, under 35% of them seen just once. The sample was cord blood. The origin of the receptors is a newborn girl in good health.

V usage is TRBV19 and J usage is TRBJ2-1, with 9 bases aligning to TRBD1. The CDR3 spans 16 residues. V was pared by 7 bases and J by 2 bases, with 9 bases of the junction left unmatched. Looked up from germline, CDR1 is LNHDA and CDR2 is SQIVND (reference sequence). In nucleotides, the CDR3 is TGTGCCAGTAAGGTATCGGGACAGGGTACCTACAATGAGCAGTTCTTC. Translated, it gives CASKVSGQGTYNEQFF.

The chain employs TRBV20-1 and TRBJ2-1; TRBD2 matches at 8 bases. V was clipped by 0 bases and J by 0 bases; unmatched bases: 4. Germline CDR1 is DFQATT and CDR2 is SNEGSKA (reference sequence). The CDR3 runs to 16 residues. The CDR3, as DNA: TGCAGTGCTAGAGAGCGCGGGGGGAGCTCCTACAATGAGCAGTTCTTC. This sequence encodes CSARERGGSSYNEQFF.

The V and J genes are TRBV3-1 and TRBJ1-2, with a weak D call TRBD1 (6 bases). This CDR3 is built from 14 residues. Looked up from germline, CDR1 is LGHDT and CDR2 is YNNKEL (reference sequence). Trimming left V 4 bases short and J 0 bases short, with 9 bases between. The CDR3 coding sequence is TGTGCCAGCAGCCGGACAGAGCCTAACTATGGCTACACCTTC. Its translation is CASSRTEPNYGYTF.

At least ten counts were recorded for this clonotype. The junction does not match germline at one end; this may be a read error. This chain joins TRBV5-1 and TRBJ2-3; TRBD2 matches at 9 bases. Looked up from germline, CDR1 is SGHRS and CDR2 is YFSETQ. The CDR3 contains 15 residues. The CDR3 reads CASSLAGVLTDTQYF. The CDR3 DNA reads as TGTGCCAGCAGCTTAGCGGGGGTTCTCACAGATACGCAGTATTTT.

Many counts were recorded for this clonotype. J is TRBJ2-5 and V is TRBV18; D is perhaps TRBD1 (6 bases). V was trimmed by 1 base and J by 3 bases, leaving 6 bases between them. Germline-derived CDR1 and CDR2 are KGHSH and LQKENI. The CDR3 length is 13 residues. CDR3: CASSPRQEETQYF. CDR3 DNA sequence: TGTGCCAGCTCACCACGACAGGAAGAGACCCAGTACTTC.

This chain uses TRBV2 with TRBJ2-1; D may be TRBD2 (6 bases). The CDR3 totals 14 residues. From germline, CDR1 is SNHLY and CDR2 FYNNEI. Trimming removed 4 bases at V and 5 bases at J, with 12 bases between. In nucleotides, the CDR3 is TGTGCCAGCAGTGTAACGGGAGCCCACAATGAGCAGTTCTTC. This translates into CASSVTGAHNEQFF.

The chain carries TRBV4-2 and TRBJ1-1, with 11 bases aligning to TRBD1. Germline V gene data show CDR1 as LGHNA and CDR2 as YNFKEQ. The V and J ends lost 0 bases and 5 bases, in that order; junction bases with no gene match: 8. There are 17 residues in the CDR3. The CDR3, as DNA: TGTGCCAGCAGCCAAGATTGGACAGGGGGCGCCCCTACTGAAGCTTTCTTT. Amino acid sequence: CASSQDWTGGAPTEAFF.

In its sample, this clonotype was seen a few times. CDR3 in amino acids: CATSVGPTYNEQFF. The CDR3, as DNA: TGTGCCACCAGTGTTGGTCCTACCTACAATGAGCAGTTCTTC. The genes are TRBV24-1 and TRBJ2-1; D remains unclear. This CDR3 is 14 amino acids long. CDR1 KGHDR and CDR2 SFDVKD come from the germline V gene. V gave up 5 bases and J gave up 2 bases, with 9 bases separating them.

The chain couples TRBV7-2 to TRBJ2-3; D not resolved. This CDR3 comprises 15 residues. Trimming took off 0 bases at V and 2 bases at J, with 9 bases between the two ends. Looked up from germline, CDR1 is SGHTA and CDR2 is FQGNSA. Here the CDR3 DNA reads TGTGCCAGCAGCTTAGCGAACTTGGTCACAGATACGCAGTATTTT. Its protein product is CASSLANLVTDTQYF.

This clonotype showed up just a few times. The chain employs TRBV5-1 and TRBJ2-7; 7 nucleotides line up with TRBD1. The trim removed 4 bases at V and 4 bases at J, leaving 8 bases unmatched. The CDR3 runs to 14 residues. The germline V gene encodes CDR1 SGHRS and CDR2 YFSETQ. This chain's CDR3 is CASSLGQVGYEQYF. The CDR3 DNA is TGCGCCAGCAGCCTAGGACAGGTGGGGTACGAGCAGTACTTC. The complete variable domain, with remaining parts taken from reference TRBV5-1 and TRBJ2-7, reads KAGVTQTPRYLIKTRGQQVTLSCSPISGHRSVSWYQQTPGQGLQFLFEYFSETQRNKGNFPGRFSGRQFSNSRSEMNVSTLELGDSALYLCASSLGQVGYEQYFGPGTRLTVT.

There are many counts of this clonotype. The gene calls are TRBV9 and TRBJ2-5, with D tentatively TRBD1 or TRBD2 (6 bases each). Germline V CDR1 and CDR2: SGDLS, YYNGEE. Trimming removed 0 bases at V and 2 bases at J, with 14 bases between. The CDR3 is 16 amino acids. The CDR3 region is CASSVAGGLSQETQYF. The CDR3 nucleotides read TGTGCCAGCAGCGTAGCCGGGGGCCTAAGTCAAGAGACCCAGTACTTC. The variable domain in full, with the rest retrieved from reference TRBV9 and TRBJ2-5, is DSGVTQTPKHLITATGQRVTLRCSPRSGDLSVYWYQQSLDQGLQFLIQYYNGEERAKGNILERFSAQQFPDLHSELNLSSLELGDSALYFCASSVAGGLSQETQYFGPGTRLLVL.

The J gene is TRBJ2-7, the V gene TRBV5-4; the D is unclear. Between the trimmed V and J ends, which lost 0 bases and 5 bases, there was a span of 15 bases. Germline V CDR1 and CDR2: SGHNT, YYREEE (reference sequence). This CDR3 is built from 15 residues. The CDR3 reads CASSLAATGVNEQYF. For the CDR3, the DNA is TGTGCCAGCAGCTTGGCCGCGACTGGGGTAAACGAGCAGTACTTC.

In this sample, this clonotype turned up a few times. The chain uses TRBV29-1 and TRBJ2-5; 7 positions match TRBD1. CDR3 length equals 14 residues. With 6 bases clipped from V and 1 base from J, the junction kept 8 bases outside the gene matches. Germline V lookup: CDR1 SQVTM, CDR2 ANQGSEA. CDR3 bases: TGCAGCGTCATACCGACAGGGCTCCAAGAGACCCAGTACTTC. Encoded protein: CSVIPTGLQETQYF.

This clonotype was seen more than once but under ten times. V is TRBV25-1 and J is TRBJ1-2, with unresolved D. This CDR3 comprises 16 residues. V gave up 7 bases and J gave up 1 base, with 19 bases separating them. CDR1 is MGHDK, CDR2 SYGVNS, per germline. The CDR3 DNA follows: TGTGCCAGCAATGCCGGCTTCGGGGTTTTTAACTATGGCTACACCTTC. As protein: CASNAGFGVFNYGYTF.

This clonotype occurred many times. The CDR3 DNA sequence: TGCAGTGCTAGAGGGCCCCTAGCGGGCCCCTACAATGAGCAGTTCTTC. Translated, it gives CSARGPLAGPYNEQFF. The rearrangement joins TRBV20-1 to TRBJ2-1; TRBD2 matches at 8 bases. Germline lookup yields CDR1 DFQATT and CDR2 SNEGSKA (reference sequence). This CDR3 comprises 16 residues. J lost 2 bases, V lost 1 base, and 7 bases had no gene match.

This clonotype was observed a handful of times. The rearrangement links TRBV2 to TRBJ2-7; 8 nucleotides agree with TRBD2. Germline trimming cut 7 bases from V and 1 base from J; bases unmatched to any gene: 9. Germline V lookup: CDR1 SNHLY, CDR2 FYNNEI. This CDR3 region has 15 residues. The CDR3 DNA is TGTGCCAGCAAAGAGGAGGGACTAGTATCCTACGAGCAGTACTTC. This gives the protein CASKEEGLVSYEQYF. The variable domain in full, completed from reference TRBV2 and TRBJ2-7, reads EPEVTQTPSHQVTQMGQEVILRCVPISNHLYFYWYRQILGQKVEFLVSFYNNEISEKSEIFDDQFSVERPDGSNFTLKIRSTKLEDSAMYFCASKEEGLVSYEQYFGPGTRLTVT.

This clonotype was counted between two and nine times. The genes are TRBV20-1 and TRBJ1-1, with D unresolved. Germline-derived CDR1 and CDR2 are DFQATT and SNEGSKA (reference sequence). V gave up 2 bases and J gave up 8 bases, with 9 bases separating them. There are 11 residues in the CDR3. CDR3 amino acids: CSARNGLEAFF. The CDR3 DNA reads as TGCAGTGCTAGAAACGGGTTGGAAGCTTTCTTT.

This clonotype was seen a few times. The chain links TRBV7-6 to TRBJ2-7, with 7 bases identical to TRBD1. The DNA end is more similar to TRBJ2-5, so the J call may be wrong. The V gene's germline CDR1 is SGHVS and CDR2 FNYEAQ. This CDR3 spans 14 amino acids. CDR3 in amino acids: CASSSKGGRETQYF. The CDR3 region has the DNA TGTGCCAGCAGCTCTAAAGGGGGCCGGGAGACCCAGTACTTC.

The chain combines TRBV27 with TRBJ1-2; 7 bases line up with TRBD1. The CDR3 loop spans 14 amino acids. The trim removed 4 bases at V and 6 bases at J, leaving 8 bases unmatched. Looked up from germline, CDR1 is MNHEY and CDR2 is SMNVEV (reference sequence). This chain's CDR3 is CASSSTTGADGYTF. DNA for the CDR3: TGTGCCAGCAGTTCGACCACAGGGGCAGATGGCTACACCTTC.

This clonotype showed up just a few times. V and J are TRBV9 and TRBJ2-2; D remains ambiguous. Germline V gives CDR1 SGDLS, CDR2 YYNGEE. The CDR3 totals 13 residues. Trimming shortened V by 3 bases and J by 6 bases, and 9 bases separated the two germline ends. The CDR3 sequence: CASSDTWAGELFF. CDR3 nucleotides: TGTGCCAGCAGCGATACATGGGCCGGGGAGCTGTTTTTT.